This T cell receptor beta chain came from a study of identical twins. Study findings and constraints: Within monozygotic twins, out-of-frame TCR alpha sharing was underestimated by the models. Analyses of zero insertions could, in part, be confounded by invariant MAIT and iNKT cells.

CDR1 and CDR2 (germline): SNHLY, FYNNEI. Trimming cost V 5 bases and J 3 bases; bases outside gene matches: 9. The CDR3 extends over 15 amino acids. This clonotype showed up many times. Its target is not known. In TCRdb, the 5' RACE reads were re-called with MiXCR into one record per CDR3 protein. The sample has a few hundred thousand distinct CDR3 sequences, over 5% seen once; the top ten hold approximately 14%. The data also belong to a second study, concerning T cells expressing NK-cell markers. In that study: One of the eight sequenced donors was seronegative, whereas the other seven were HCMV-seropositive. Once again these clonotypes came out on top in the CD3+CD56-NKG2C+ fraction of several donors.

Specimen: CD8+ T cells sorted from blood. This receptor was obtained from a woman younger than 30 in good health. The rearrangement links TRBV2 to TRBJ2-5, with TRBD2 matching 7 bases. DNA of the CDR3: TGTGCCAGCAGTCCCGCTACTAGCGCAAAAGAGACCCAGTACTTC. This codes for CASSPATSAKETQYF.